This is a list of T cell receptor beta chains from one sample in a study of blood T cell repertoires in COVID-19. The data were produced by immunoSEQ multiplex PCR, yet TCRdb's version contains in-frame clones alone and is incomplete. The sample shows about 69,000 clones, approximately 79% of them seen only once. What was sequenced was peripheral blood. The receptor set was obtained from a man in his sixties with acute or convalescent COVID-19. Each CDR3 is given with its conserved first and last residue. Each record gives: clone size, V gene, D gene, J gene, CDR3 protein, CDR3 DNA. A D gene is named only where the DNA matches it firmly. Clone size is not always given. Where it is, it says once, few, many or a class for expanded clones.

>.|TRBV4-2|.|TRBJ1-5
CASSQDRGKRQPQHF
TGTGCCAGCAGCCAAGATCGAGGGAAAAGACAGCCCCAGCATTTT
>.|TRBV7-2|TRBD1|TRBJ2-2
CASSLDRRNTGELFF
TGTGCCAGCAGCCTGGACAGGAGGAACACCGGGGAGCTGTTTTTT
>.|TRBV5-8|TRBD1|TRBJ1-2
CASSSRDRVNFPYGYTF
TGTGCCAGCAGCAGTCGGGACAGGGTTAATTTTCCTTATGGCTACACCTTC
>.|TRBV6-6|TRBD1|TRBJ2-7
CASSPSTHRTGGEEQYF
TGTGCCAGCAGTCCCTCCACTCACCGGACAGGGGGTGAAGAGCAGTACTTC
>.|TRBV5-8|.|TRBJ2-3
CASSLGTDSTDTQYF
TGTGCCAGCAGCTTGGGGACTGACAGCACAGATACGCAGTATTTT
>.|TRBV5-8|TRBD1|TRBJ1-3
CASSLRQGAGNTIYF
TGTGCCAGCAGCTTGAGGCAGGGGGCTGGAAACACCATATATTTT
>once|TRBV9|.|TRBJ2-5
CASSTPLEREETQYF
TGTGCCAGCAGCACGCCACTGGAGCGGGAAGAGACCCAGTACTTC
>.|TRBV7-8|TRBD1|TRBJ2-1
CASSPPADRGNYNEQFF
TGTGCCAGCAGCCCACCCGCCGACAGGGGAAACTACAATGAGCAGTTCTTC
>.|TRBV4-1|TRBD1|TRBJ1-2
CASSQGGQNNYGYTF
TGCGCCAGCAGCCAAGGGGGACAGAATAACTATGGCTACACCTTC
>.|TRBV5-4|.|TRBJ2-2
CASSFGQGLNTGELFF
TGTGCCAGCAGCTTTGGGCAGGGGCTAAACACCGGGGAGCTGTTTTTT
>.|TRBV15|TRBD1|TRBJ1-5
CATSRDREGAYQPQHF
TGTGCCACCAGCAGAGATCGGGAGGGGGCCTATCAGCCCCAGCATTTT
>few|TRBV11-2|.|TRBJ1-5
CASSLGQNQPQHF
TGTGCCAGCAGCTTGGGGCAGAATCAGCCCCAGCATTTT
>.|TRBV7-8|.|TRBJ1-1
CASSPAAPTAITEAFF
TGTGCCAGCAGCCCCGCAGCCCCGACAGCTATCACTGAAGCTTTCTTT
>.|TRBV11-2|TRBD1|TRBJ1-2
CASSLRFPGQGFGYTF
TGTGCCAGCAGCTTAAGATTCCCGGGACAGGGTTTCGGCTACACCTTC
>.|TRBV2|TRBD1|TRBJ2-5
CASQGDRQQETQYF
TGTGCCAGCCAGGGGGACAGACAACAAGAGACCCAGTACTTC
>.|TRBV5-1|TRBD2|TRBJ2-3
CASSGGTSGGAEVTDTQYF
TGCGCCAGCAGCGGTGGGACTAGCGGGGGAGCGGAGGTCACAGATACGCAGTATTTT
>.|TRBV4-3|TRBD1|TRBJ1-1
CASSQAWAGGESRAFF
TGCGCCAGCAGCCAAGCGTGGGCAGGGGGCGAATCAAGGGCTTTCTTT
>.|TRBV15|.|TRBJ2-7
CATSRELKSTYEQYF
TGTGCCACCAGCAGAGAACTGAAAAGCACCTACGAGCAGTACTTC
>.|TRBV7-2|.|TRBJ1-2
CASSHPGVGYTF
TGTGCCAGCAGCCACCCAGGGGTTGGCTACACCTTC
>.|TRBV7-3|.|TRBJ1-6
CASSFGSGQRNSPLHF
.
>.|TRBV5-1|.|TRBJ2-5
CASTLGFGEGTQYF
TGCGCCAGCACCTTGGGATTCGGAGAAGGGACCCAGTACTTC
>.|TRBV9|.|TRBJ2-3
CASSYGGGSTDTQYF
TGTGCCAGCAGCTATGGGGGCGGCAGCACAGATACGCAGTATTTT
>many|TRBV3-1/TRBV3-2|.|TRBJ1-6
CASSRPGENSPLHF
TGTGCCAGCAGCCGCCCCGGAGAAAATTCACCCCTCCACTTT
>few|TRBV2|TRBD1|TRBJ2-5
CASGQEAQETQYF
TGTGCCAGCGGACAGGAGGCCCAAGAGACCCAGTACTTC
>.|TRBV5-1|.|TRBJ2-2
CASSLVTGLTYTGELFF
TGCGCCAGCAGCTTGGTAACAGGGCTAACTTACACCGGGGAGCTGTTTTTT
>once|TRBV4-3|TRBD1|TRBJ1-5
CASSQGTGNQPQHF
TGCGCCAGCAGCCAGGGGACAGGGAATCAGCCCCAGCATTTT
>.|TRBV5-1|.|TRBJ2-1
CASSLASVNEQFF
TGCGCCAGCAGCTTGGCGTCAGTTAATGAGCAGTTCTTC
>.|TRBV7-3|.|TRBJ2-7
CASSLSGGAHYEQYF
TGTGCCAGCAGCTTATCTGGGGGGGCCCACTACGAGCAGTACTTC
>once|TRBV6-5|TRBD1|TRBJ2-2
CASRGTGSSTGELFF
TGTGCCAGCAGAGGGACAGGGTCGAGCACCGGGGAGCTGTTTTTT
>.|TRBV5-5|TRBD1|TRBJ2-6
CASSLPGTASGANVLTF
TGTGCCAGCAGCTTGCCCGGGACAGCCTCTGGGGCCAACGTCCTGACTTTC
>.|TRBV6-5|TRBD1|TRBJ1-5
CASSSGTGGQPQHF
TGTGCCAGCAGTTCCGGGACAGGGGGGCAGCCCCAGCATTTT
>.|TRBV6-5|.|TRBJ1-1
CASGRQENTEAFF
TGTGCCAGCGGTCGACAGGAGAACACTGAAGCTTTCTTT
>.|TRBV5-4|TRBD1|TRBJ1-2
CASRNRQGNILYGYTF
TGTGCCAGCAGAAACAGACAGGGTAACATTCTGTATGGCTACACCTTC
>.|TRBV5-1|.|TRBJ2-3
CASSPGGTGTDTQYF
TGCGCCAGCAGCCCGGGGGGGACAGGCACAGATACGCAGTATTTT
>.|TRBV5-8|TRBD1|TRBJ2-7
CASSPRTGNYEQYF
TGTGCCAGCAGTCCTCGGACAGGGAACTACGAGCAGTACTTC
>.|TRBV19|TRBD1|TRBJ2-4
CASSSGTAKNIQYF
TGTGCCAGTAGTTCCGGGACAGCAAAAAACATTCAGTACTTC
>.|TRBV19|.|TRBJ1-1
CASSPPGGGKNTEAFF
TGTGCCAGTAGTCCCCCGGGGGGCGGGAAGAACACTGAAGCTTTCTTT
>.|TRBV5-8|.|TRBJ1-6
CASSPELANSPLHF
TGTGCCAGCAGCCCTGAACTCGCTAATTCACCCCTCCACTTT
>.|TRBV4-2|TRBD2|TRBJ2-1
CASNKRGSSYNEQFF
TGTGCCAGCAACAAGCGGGGGAGCTCCTACAATGAGCAGTTCTTC
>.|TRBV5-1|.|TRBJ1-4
CASSLRDGGDEKLFF
TGCGCCAGCAGCTTGAGGGACGGAGGGGATGAAAAACTGTTTTTT
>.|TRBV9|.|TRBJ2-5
CASSPPRGAVETQYF
TGTGCCAGCAGCCCCCCGCGGGGCGCGGTAGAGACCCAGTACTTC
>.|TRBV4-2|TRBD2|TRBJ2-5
CASSQERGASQETQYF
TGTGCCAGCAGCCAAGAGCGGGGGGCCTCACAAGAGACCCAGTACTTC
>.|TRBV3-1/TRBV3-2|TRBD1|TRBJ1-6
CASSQVGQGSNSPLHF
TGTGCCAGCAGCCAAGTCGGACAGGGGAGTAATTCACCCCTCCACTTT
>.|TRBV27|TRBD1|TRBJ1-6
CASTTTGTGGYSPLHF
TGTGCCAGCACCACGACCGGGACAGGGGGTTATTCACCCCTCCACTTT
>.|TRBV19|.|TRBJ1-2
CASRGHPNNYGYTF
TGTGCCAGTAGGGGACACCCAAATAACTATGGCTACACCTTC
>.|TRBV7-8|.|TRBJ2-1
CASSFRSSYNEQFF
TGTGCCAGCAGCTTCCGCAGCTCCTACAATGAGCAGTTCTTC
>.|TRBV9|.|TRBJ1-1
CASSVVLSAEAFF
TGTGCCAGCAGCGTAGTGTTGTCTGCTGAAGCTTTCTTT
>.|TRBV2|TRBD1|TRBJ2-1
CASSVNRDSIWDEQFF
TGTGCCAGCAGTGTCAACCGGGACAGTATCTGGGATGAGCAGTTCTTC
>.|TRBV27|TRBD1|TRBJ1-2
CASRPGDRGRLGYTF
TGTGCCAGCAGACCTGGGGACAGGGGGCGCCTCGGCTACACCTTC
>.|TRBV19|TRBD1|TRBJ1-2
CASSMAAPGQGAYGYTF
TGTGCCAGTAGTATGGCTGCTCCGGGACAGGGAGCCTATGGCTACACCTTC
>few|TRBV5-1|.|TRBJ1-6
CASSLSIHTGTADSPLHF
TGCGCCAGCAGCTTAAGTATCCATACAGGAACAGCAGATTCACCCCTCCACTTT
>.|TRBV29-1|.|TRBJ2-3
CSVVLSTDTQYF
TGCAGCGTTGTACTCAGCACAGATACGCAGTATTTT